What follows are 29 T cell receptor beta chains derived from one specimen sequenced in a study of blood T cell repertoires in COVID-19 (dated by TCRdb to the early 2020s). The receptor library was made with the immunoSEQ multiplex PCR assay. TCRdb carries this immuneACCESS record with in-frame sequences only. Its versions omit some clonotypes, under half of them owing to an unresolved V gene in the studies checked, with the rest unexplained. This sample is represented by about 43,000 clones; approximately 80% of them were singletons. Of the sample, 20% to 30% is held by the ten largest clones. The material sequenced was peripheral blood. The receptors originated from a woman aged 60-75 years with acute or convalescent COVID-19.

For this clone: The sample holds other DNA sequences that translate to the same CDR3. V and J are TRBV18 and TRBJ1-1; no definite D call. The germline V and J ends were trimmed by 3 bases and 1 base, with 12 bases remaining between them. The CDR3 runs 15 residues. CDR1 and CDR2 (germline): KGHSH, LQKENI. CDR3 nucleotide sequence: TGTGCCAGCTCACCGCAACAAGGAGGGAACACTGAAGCTTTCTTT. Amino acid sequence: CASSPQQGGNTEAFF. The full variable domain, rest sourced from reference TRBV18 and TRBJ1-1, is NAGVMQNPRHLVRRRGQEARLRCSPMKGHSHVYWYRQLPEEGLKFMVYLQKENIIDESGMPKERFSAEFPKEGPSILRIQQVVRGDSAAYFCASSPQQGGNTEAFFGQGTRLTVV.

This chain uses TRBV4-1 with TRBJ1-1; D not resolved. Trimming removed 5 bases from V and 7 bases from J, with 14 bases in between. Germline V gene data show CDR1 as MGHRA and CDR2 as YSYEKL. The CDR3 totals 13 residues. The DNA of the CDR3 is TGCGCCAGCAGCTTAATTACAGAGAATGAAGCTTTCTTT. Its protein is CASSLITENEAFF.

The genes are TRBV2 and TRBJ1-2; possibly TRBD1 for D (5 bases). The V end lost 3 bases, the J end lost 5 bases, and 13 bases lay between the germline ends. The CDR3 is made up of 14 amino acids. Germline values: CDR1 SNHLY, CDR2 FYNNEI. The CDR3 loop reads CASSEPSGVYGYTF. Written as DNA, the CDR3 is TGTGCCAGCAGTGAGCCATCGGGGGTTTATGGCTACACCTTC.

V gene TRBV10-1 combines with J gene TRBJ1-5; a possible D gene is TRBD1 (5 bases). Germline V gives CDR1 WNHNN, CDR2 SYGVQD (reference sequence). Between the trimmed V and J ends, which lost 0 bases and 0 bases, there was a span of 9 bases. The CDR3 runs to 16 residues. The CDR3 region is CASSESGLDSNQPQHF. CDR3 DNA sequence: TGCGCCAGCAGTGAGTCGGGACTTGATAGCAATCAGCCCCAGCATTTT.

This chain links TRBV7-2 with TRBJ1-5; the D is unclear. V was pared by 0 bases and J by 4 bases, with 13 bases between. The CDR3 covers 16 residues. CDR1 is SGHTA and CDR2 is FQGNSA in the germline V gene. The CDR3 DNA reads TGTGCCAGCAGCTTAGCATCGGGGATGGGAAATCAGCCCCAGCATTTT. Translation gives CASSLASGMGNQPQHF.

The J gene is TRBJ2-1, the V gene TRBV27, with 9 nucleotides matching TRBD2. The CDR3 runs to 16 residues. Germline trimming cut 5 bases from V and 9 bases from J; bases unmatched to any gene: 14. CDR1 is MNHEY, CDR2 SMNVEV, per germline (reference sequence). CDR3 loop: CASSRAFGGGAGEQFF. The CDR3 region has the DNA TGTGCCAGCAGTCGCGCCTTCGGCGGGGGGGCTGGTGAGCAGTTCTTC.

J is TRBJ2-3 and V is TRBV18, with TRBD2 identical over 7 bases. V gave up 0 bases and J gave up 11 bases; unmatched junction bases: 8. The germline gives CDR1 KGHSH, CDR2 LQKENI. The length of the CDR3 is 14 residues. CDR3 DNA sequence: TGTGCCAGCTCACCACCATCCCTAGCGGTCTGGCAGTATTTT. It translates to CASSPPSLAVWQYF.

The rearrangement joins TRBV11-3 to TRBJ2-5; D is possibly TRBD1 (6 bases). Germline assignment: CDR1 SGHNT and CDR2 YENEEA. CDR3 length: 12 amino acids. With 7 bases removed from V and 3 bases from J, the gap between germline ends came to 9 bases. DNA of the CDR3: TGTGCCAGCAAGGGGGTCGAAGAGACCCAGTACTTC. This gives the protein CASKGVEETQYF.

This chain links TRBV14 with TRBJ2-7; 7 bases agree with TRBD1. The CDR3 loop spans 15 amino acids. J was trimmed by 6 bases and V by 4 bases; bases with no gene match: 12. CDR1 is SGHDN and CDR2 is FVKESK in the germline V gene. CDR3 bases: TGTGCCAGCAGCCCACTGAGAAACAGGGGATCCGAGCAGTACTTC. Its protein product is CASSPLRNRGSEQYF. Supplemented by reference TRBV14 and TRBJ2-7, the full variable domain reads EAGVTQFPSHSVIEKGQTVTLRCDPISGHDNLYWYRRVMGKEIKFLLHFVKESKQDESGMPNNRFLAERTGGTYSTLKVQPAELEDSGVYFCASSPLRNRGSEQYFGPGTRLTVT.

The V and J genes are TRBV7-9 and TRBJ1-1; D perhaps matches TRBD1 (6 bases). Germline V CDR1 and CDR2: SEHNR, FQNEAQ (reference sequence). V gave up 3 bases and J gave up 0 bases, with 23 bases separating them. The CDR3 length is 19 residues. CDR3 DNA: TGTGCCAGCAGCTTTCGCTCCAGGGGAGTCTTATTAATGAACACTGAAGCTTTCTTT. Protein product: CASSFRSRGVLLMNTEAFF.

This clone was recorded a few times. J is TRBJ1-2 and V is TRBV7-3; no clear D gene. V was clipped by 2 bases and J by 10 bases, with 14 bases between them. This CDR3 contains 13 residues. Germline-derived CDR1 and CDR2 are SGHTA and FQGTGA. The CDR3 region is CASSLSIGDDYTF. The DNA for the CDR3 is TGTGCCAGCAGCTTATCCATCGGGGATGACTACACCTTC.

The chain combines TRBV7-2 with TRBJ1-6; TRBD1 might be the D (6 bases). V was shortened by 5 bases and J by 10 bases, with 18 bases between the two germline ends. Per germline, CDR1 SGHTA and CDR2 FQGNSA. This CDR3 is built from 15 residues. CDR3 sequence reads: CASSLFSGDESPLHF. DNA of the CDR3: TGTGCCAGCAGCCTCTTTTCAGGGGATGAGTCACCCCTCCACTTT.

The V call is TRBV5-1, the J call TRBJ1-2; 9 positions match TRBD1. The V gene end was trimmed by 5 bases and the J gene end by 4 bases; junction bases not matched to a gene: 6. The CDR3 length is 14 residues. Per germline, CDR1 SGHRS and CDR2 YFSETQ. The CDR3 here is CASRLGTGSYGYTF. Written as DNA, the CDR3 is TGCGCCAGCAGACTCGGGACAGGGAGCTATGGCTACACCTTC.

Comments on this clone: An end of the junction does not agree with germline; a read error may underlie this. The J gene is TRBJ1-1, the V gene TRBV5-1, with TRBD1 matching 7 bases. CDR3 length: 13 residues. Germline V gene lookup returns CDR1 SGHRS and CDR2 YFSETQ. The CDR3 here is CASSFRQGGETFF. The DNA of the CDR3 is TGCGCCAGCAGCTTCCGACAGGGCGGTGAAACTTTCTTT.

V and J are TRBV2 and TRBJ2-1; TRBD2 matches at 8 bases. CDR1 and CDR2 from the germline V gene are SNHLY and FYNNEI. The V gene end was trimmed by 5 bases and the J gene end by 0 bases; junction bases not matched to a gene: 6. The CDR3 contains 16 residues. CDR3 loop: CASSSSGPSSYNEQFF. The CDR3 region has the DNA TGTGCCAGCAGTTCTAGCGGGCCGAGCTCCTACAATGAGCAGTTCTTC. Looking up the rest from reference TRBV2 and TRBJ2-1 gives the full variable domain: EPEVTQTPSHQVTQMGQEVILRCVPISNHLYFYWYRQILGQKVEFLVSFYNNEISEKSEIFDDQFSVERPDGSNFTLKIRSTKLEDSAMYFCASSSSGPSSYNEQFFGPGTRLTVL.

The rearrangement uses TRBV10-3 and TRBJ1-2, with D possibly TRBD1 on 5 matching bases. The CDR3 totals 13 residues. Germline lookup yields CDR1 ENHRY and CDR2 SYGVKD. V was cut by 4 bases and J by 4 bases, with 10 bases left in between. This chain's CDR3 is CAISASGLYGYTF. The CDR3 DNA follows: TGTGCCATCAGTGCCTCGGGACTCTATGGCTACACCTTC.

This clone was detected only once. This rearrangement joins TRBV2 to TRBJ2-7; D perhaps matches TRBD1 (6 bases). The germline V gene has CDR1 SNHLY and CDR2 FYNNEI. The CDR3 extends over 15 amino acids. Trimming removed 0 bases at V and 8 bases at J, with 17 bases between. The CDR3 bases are TGTGCCAGCAGTGAAGCGCTTGGGACAAAGGATAAGCAGTACTTC. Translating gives CASSEALGTKDKQYF.

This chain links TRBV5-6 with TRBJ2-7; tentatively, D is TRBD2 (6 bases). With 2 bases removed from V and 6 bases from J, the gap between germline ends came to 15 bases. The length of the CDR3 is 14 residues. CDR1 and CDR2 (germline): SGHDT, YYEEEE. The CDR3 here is CASSLRIIGGEQYF. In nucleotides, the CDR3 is TGTGCCAGCAGCTTAAGGATAATCGGGGGCGAGCAGTACTTC.

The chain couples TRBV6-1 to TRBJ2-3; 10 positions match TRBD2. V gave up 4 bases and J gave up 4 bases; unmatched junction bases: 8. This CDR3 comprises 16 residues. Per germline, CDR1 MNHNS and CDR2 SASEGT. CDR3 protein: CASSGERGGPPDTQYF. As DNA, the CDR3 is TGTGCCAGCAGTGGAGAGCGGGGGGGCCCCCCAGATACGCAGTATTTT.

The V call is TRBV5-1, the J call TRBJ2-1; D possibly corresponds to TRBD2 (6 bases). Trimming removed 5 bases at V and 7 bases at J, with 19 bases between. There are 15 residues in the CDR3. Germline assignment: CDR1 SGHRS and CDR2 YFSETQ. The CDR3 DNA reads TGCGCCAGCAGTTTAATCAGCGGGTTGGGGAATGAGCAGTTCTTC. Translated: CASSLISGLGNEQFF.

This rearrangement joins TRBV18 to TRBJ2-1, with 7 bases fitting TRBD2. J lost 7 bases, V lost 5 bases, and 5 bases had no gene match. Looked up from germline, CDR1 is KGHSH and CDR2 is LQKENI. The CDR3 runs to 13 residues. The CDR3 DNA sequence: TGTGCCAGCTCAGGGGGGGAGATAAATGAGCAGTTCTTC. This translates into CASSGGEINEQFF. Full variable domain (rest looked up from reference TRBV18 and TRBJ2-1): NAGVMQNPRHLVRRRGQEARLRCSPMKGHSHVYWYRQLPEEGLKFMVYLQKENIIDESGMPKERFSAEFPKEGPSILRIQQVVRGDSAAYFCASSGGEINEQFFGPGTRLTVL.

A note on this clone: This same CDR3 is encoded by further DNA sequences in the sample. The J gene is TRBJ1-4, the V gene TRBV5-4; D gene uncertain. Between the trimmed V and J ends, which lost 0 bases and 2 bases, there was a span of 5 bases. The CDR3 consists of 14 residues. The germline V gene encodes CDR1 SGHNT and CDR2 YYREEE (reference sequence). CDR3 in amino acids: CASSLAGTNEKLFF. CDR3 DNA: TGTGCCAGCAGCTTGGCCGGGACTAATGAAAAACTGTTTTTT.

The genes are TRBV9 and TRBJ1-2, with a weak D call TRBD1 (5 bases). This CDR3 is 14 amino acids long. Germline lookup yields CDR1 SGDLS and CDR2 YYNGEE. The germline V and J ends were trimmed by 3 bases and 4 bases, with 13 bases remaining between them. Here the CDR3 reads CASSAPGRRYGYTF. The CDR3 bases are TGTGCCAGCAGCGCCCCAGGGAGGCGCTATGGCTACACCTTC.

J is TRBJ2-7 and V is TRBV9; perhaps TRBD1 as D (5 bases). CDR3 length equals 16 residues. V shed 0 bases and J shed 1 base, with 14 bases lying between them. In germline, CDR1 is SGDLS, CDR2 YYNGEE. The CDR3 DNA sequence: TGTGCCAGCAGCGTAGGTACAGGCCATCTATCCTACGAGCAGTACTTC. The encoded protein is CASSVGTGHLSYEQYF.

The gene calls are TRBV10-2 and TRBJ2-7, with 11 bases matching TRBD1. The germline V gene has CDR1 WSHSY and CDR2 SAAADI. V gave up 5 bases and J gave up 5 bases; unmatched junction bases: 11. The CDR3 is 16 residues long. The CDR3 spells CASSLLGQGVSHEQYF. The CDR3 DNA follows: TGCGCCAGCAGTTTATTGGGACAGGGGGTTTCCCACGAGCAGTACTTC.

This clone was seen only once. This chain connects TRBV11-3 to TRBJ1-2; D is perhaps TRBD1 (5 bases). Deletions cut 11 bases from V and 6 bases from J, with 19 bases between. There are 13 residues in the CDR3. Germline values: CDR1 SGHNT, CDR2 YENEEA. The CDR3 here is CADLPGDIHGYTF. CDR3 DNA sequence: TGTGCCGACCTCCCGGGGGATATCCATGGCTACACCTTC.

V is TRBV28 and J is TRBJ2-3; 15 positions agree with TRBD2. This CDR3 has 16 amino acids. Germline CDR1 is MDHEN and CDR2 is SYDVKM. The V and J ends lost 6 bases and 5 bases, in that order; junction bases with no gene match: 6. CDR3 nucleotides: TGTGCCAGCAGGCCAGGACTAGCGGGGGGGCGAGATACGCAGTATTTT. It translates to CASRPGLAGGRDTQYF.

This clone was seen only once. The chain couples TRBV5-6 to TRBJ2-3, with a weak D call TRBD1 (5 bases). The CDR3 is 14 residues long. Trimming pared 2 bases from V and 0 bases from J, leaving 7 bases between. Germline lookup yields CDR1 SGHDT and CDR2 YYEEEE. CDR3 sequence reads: CASSFDSSTDTQYF. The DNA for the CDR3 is TGTGCCAGCAGCTTCGACAGTAGCACAGATACGCAGTATTTT.

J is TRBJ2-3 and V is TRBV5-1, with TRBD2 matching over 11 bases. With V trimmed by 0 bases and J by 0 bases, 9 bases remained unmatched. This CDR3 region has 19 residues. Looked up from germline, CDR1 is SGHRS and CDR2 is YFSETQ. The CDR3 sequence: CASSLEASGGPPSTDTQYF. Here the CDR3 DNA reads TGCGCCAGCAGCTTGGAAGCTAGCGGGGGGCCTCCCAGCACAGATACGCAGTATTTT.